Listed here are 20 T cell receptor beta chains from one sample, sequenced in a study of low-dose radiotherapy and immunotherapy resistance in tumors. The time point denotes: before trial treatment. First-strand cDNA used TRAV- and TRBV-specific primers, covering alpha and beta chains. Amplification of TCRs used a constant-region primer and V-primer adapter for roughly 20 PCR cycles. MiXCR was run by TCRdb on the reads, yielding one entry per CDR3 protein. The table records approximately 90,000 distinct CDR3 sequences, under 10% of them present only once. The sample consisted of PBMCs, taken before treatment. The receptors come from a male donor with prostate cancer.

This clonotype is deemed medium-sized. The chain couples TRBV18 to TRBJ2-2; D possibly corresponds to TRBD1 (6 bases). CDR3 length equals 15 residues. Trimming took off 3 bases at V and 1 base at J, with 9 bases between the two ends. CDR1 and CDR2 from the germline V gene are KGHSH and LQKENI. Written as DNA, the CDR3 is TGTGCCAGCTCACCCGGGACACAGAACACCGGGGAGCTGTTTTTT. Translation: CASSPGTQNTGELFF.

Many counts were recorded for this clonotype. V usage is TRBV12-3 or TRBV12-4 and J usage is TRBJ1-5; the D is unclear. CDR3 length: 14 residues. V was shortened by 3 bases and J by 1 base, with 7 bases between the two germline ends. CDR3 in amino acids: CASSFVLSNQPQHF. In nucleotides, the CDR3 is TGTGCCAGCAGTTTTGTGCTGAGCAATCAGCCCCAGCATTTT.

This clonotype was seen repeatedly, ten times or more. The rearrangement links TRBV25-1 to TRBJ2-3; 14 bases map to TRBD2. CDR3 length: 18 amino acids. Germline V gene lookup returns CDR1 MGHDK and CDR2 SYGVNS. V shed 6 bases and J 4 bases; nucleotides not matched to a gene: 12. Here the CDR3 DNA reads TGTGCCAGCAGGCCTCCCCGGGGGACTAGCGGGAGCCCAGATACGCAGTATTTT. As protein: CASRPPRGTSGSPDTQYF. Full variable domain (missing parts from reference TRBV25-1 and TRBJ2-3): EADIYQTPRYLVIGTGKKITLECSQTMGHDKMYWYQQDPGMELHLIHYSYGVNSTEKGDLSSESTVSRIRTEHFPLTLESARPSHTSQYLCASRPPRGTSGSPDTQYFGPGTRLTVL.

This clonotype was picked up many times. The CDR3 spells CASSEPGLAGTDTQYF. CDR3 sequence (DNA): TGTGCCAGCAGTGAACCGGGACTAGCAGGCACAGATACGCAGTATTTT. The rearrangement joins TRBV2 to TRBJ2-3; 9 positions match TRBD2. Germline CDR1 reads SNHLY; CDR2 reads FYNNEI. This CDR3 spans 16 amino acids. V dropped 2 bases and J dropped 1; count of bases not matched to a gene: 4. Based on the CDR3 plus reference TRBV2 and TRBJ2-3, the full variable domain is EPEVTQTPSHQVTQMGQEVILRCVPISNHLYFYWYRQILGQKVEFLVSFYNNEISEKSEIFDDQFSVERPDGSNFTLKIRSTKLEDSAMYFCASSEPGLAGTDTQYFGPGTRLTVL.

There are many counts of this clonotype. CDR3 protein: CASSLGQMSGQFF. As DNA, the CDR3 is TGTGCCAGCAGTTTAGGACAGATGAGCGGACAGTTCTTC. The chain links TRBV12-3 or TRBV12-4 to TRBJ2-1; D possibly matches TRBD1 or TRBD2 (5 bases each). Trimming pared 1 base from V and 13 bases from J, leaving 14 bases between. The CDR3 totals 13 residues.

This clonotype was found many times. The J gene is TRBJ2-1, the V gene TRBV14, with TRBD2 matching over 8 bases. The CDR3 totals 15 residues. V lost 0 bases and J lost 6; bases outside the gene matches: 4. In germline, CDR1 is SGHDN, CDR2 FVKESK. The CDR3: CASSQDLAGGNEQFF. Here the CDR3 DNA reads TGTGCCAGCAGCCAAGATCTGGCGGGGGGCAATGAGCAGTTCTTC.

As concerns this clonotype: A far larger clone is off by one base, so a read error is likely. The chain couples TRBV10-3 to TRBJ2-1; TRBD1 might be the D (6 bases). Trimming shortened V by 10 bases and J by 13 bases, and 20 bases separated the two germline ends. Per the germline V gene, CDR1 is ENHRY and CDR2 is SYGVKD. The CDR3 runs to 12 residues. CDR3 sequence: CATPKGQETQFF. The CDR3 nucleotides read TGTGCCACCCCGAAGGGACAAGAGACCCAGTTCTTC.

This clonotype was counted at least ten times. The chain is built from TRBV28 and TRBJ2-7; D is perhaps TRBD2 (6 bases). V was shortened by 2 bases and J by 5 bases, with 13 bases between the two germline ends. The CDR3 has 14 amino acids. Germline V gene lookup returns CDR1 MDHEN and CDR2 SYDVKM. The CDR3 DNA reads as TGTGCCAGCAGTTTAAGGAGGGACGGAAACGAGCAGTACTTC. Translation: CASSLRRDGNEQYF.

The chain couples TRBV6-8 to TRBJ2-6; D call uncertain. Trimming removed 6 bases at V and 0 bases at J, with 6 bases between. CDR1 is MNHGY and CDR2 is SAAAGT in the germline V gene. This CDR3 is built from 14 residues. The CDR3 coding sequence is TGTGCCAGCAGGCTCGGCTCTGGGGCCAACGTCCTGACTTTC. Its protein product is CASRLGSGANVLTF.

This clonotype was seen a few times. The CDR3 DNA follows: TGTGCCAGCAGCCCCCCCCCTCCCACCGGGGAGCTGTTTTTT. It codes for CASSPPPPTGELFF. The gene calls are TRBV13 and TRBJ2-2; no firm D call. Looked up from germline, CDR1 is PRHDT and CDR2 is FYEKMQ (reference sequence). Trimming pared 5 bases from V and 4 bases from J, leaving 11 bases between. The CDR3 spans 14 residues.

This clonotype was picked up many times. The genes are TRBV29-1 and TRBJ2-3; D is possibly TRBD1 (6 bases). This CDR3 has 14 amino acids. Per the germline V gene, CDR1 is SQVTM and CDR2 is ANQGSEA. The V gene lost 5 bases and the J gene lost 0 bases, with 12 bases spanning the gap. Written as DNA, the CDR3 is TGCAGCGTTCCCACAGGGAGTAGCACAGATACGCAGTATTTT. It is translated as CSVPTGSSTDTQYF.

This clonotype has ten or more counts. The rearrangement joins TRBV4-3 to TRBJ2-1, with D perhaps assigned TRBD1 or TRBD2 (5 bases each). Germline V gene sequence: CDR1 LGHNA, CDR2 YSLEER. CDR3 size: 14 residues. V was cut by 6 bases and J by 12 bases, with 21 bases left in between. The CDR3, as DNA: TGCGCCAGCAGTCCTAGCCCAACCCCAGGGTGGCAGTTCTTC. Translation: CASSPSPTPGWQFF.

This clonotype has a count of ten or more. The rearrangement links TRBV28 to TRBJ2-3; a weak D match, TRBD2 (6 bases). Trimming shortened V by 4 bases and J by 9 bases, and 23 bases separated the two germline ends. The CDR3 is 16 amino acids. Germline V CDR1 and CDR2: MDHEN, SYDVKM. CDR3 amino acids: CASSSDASPWAGTQYF. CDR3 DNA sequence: TGTGCCAGCAGTTCGGATGCCTCTCCCTGGGCGGGAACGCAGTATTTT.

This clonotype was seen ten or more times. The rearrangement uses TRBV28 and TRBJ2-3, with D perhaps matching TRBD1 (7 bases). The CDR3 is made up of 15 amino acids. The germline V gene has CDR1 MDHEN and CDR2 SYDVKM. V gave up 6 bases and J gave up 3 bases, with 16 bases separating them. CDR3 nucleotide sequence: TGTGCCAGCAGGGGGGGACAGTGGGCGACAGATACGCAGTATTTT. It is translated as CASRGGQWATDTQYF.

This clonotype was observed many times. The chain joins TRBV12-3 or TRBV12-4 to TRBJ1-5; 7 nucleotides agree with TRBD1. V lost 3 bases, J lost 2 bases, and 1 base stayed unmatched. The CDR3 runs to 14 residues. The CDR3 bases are TGTGCCAGCAGTTTCGGGACAGGCAATCAGCCCCAGCATTTT. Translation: CASSFGTGNQPQHF.

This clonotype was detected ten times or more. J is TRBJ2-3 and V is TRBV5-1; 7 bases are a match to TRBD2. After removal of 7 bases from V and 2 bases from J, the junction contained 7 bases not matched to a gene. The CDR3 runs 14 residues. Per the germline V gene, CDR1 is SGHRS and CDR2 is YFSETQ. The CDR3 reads CASYGRASTDTQYF. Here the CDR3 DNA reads TGCGCCAGCTATGGGAGGGCCTCCACAGATACGCAGTATTTT.

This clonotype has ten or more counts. The CDR3 region is CASSIQAGSPETQYF. CDR3 coding DNA: TGTGCCAGCAGCATTCAAGCGGGAAGTCCAGAGACCCAGTACTTC. The V and J genes are TRBV7-2 and TRBJ2-5; TRBD2 matches at 7 bases. J lost 4 bases, V lost 5 bases, and 10 bases had no gene match. CDR1 and CDR2 from the germline V gene are SGHTA and FQGNSA. The CDR3 runs 15 residues.

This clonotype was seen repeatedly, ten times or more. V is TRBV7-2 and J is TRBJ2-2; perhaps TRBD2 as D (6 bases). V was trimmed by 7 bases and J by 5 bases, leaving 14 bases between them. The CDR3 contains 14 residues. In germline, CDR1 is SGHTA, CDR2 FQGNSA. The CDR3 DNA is TGTGCCAGCACCGGAGGGCCGAGGACCGGGGAGCTGTTTTTT. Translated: CASTGGPRTGELFF.

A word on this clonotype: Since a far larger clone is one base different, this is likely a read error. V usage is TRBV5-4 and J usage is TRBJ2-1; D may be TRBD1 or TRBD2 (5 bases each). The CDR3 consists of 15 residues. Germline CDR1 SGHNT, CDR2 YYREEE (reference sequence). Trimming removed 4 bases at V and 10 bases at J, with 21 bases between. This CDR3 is CASSPGTPSSYEQFF. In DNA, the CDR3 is TGTGCCAGCAGCCCGGGGACGCCAAGCTCCTACGAGCAGTTCTTC.

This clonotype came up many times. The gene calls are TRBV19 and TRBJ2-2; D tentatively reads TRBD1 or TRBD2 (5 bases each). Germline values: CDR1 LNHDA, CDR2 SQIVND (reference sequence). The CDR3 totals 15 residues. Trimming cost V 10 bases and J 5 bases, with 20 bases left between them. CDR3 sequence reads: CATISQGGRTGELFF. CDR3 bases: TGTGCCACAATTTCCCAGGGCGGGCGGACCGGGGAGCTGTTTTTT. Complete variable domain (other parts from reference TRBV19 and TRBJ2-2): DGGITQSPKYLFRKEGQNVTLSCEQNLNHDAMYWYRQDPGQGLRLIYYSQIVNDFQKGDIAEGYSVSREKKESFPLTVTSAQKNPTAFYLCATISQGGRTGELFFGEGSRLTVL.